The following is a T cell receptor (beta chain) sequence with its context. The data stem from a study of T cell changes during pregnancy in multiple sclerosis. The data were produced by immunoSEQ multiplex PCR, yet TCRdb's version contains in-frame clones alone and is incomplete. The sample consists of tens of thousands of clones, 91% of them appearing once. The CDR3 runs 13 residues. The V end was cut by 1 base, the J end by 4 bases, with 7 bases between. Germline V gene data show CDR1 as MGHRA and CDR2 as YSYEKL. The sequencing here drew on CD4+ T cells from peripheral blood mononuclear cells, taken in the third trimester of pregnancy. This chain uses TRBV4-1 with TRBJ1-2; possible D gene TRBD1, 5 bases. The clonotype comes from a female donor in good health, enrolled as a control in a pregnancy study. CDR3 sequence (DNA): TGCGCCAGCAGCCAAGCTCAGGGCTATGGCTACACCTTC. It specifies CASSQAQGYGYTF.